This entry lists 7 T cell receptor beta chains sequenced from one sample in a study of technical replicates of blood from several donors. Using immunoSEQ multiplex PCR, the repertoire was profiled, and TCRdb retains in-frame clones only, with some absent. The table includes about 73,000 clones, more than 85% detected once. The sample comprised PBMCs. The receptors stem from a human donor in good health. Some clones in this sample may be carry-over from other donors' samples.

In this sample, this clone turned up a few times. This chain joins TRBV5-6 and TRBJ1-2, with D tentatively TRBD1 (6 bases). Germline-derived CDR1 and CDR2 are SGHDT and YYEEEE. Deletions cut 4 bases from V and 7 bases from J, with 17 bases between. The length of the CDR3 is 14 residues. CDR3 residues: CASSTVRGVRGYTF. In nucleotides, the CDR3 is TGTGCCAGCAGCACCGTCAGGGGTGTTCGTGGCTACACCTTC.

The chain combines TRBV2 with TRBJ1-5, with a possible D match to TRBD1 (6 bases). This CDR3 region has 14 residues. Deletions cut 8 bases from V and 4 bases from J, with 15 bases between. CDR1 is SNHLY, CDR2 FYNNEI, per germline. The CDR3 DNA sequence: TGTGCCAGCCGCGGCGGACAGAAGAATCAGCCCCAGCATTTT. Its protein product is CASRGGQKNQPQHF.

V and J are TRBV6-6 and TRBJ1-2, with TRBD1 matching over 8 bases. Germline loops: CDR1 MNHNY, CDR2 SVGAGI (reference sequence). Trimming took 3 bases from V and 0 from J; bases not matched to a gene: 6. The CDR3 runs to 16 residues. CDR3 DNA: TGTGCCAGCAGTTATATGGCGGACAGGGCTAACTATGGCTACACCTTC. Protein: CASSYMADRANYGYTF.

V usage is TRBV11-1 and J usage is TRBJ2-7; TRBD1 agrees at 7 bases. The V gene's germline CDR1 is SGHAT and CDR2 FQDESV (reference sequence). After removal of 5 bases from V and 3 bases from J, the junction contained 4 bases not matched to a gene. This CDR3 has 13 residues. CDR3: CASSRDRYYEQYF. The DNA for the CDR3 is TGTGCCAGCAGCCGGGACAGATACTACGAGCAGTACTTC.

J is TRBJ1-2 and V is TRBV2; TRBD1 might be the D (6 bases). The CDR3 spans 12 residues. The ends were cut back, 11 bases at V and 7 bases at J, with 17 bases in the middle. Germline lookup yields CDR1 SNHLY and CDR2 FYNNEI. CDR3 sequence (DNA): TGTGCCCCGAAGGGGGTATGGGGTGGCTACACCTTC. It yields the protein CAPKGVWGGYTF.

The chain has TRBV19 and TRBJ1-1; 8 bases line up with TRBD1. CDR1 and CDR2 from the germline V gene are LNHDA and SQIVND (reference sequence). This CDR3 has 12 amino acids. V shed 9 bases, J shed 5 bases, and the junction held 5 bases outside the gene matches. The CDR3 region is CASQGDRTEAFF. The CDR3 region has the DNA TGTGCCAGCCAGGGGGACAGGACTGAAGCTTTCTTT.

The chain links TRBV5-1 to TRBJ1-1; perhaps TRBD1 as D (6 bases). Germline-derived CDR1 and CDR2 are SGHRS and YFSETQ. V lost 7 bases and J 2 bases, leaving 12 bases between the germline ends. The CDR3 has 13 residues. The CDR3 reads CASSTGYNTEAFF. The CDR3 nucleotides are TGCGCCAGCTCGACAGGATATAACACTGAAGCTTTCTTT.